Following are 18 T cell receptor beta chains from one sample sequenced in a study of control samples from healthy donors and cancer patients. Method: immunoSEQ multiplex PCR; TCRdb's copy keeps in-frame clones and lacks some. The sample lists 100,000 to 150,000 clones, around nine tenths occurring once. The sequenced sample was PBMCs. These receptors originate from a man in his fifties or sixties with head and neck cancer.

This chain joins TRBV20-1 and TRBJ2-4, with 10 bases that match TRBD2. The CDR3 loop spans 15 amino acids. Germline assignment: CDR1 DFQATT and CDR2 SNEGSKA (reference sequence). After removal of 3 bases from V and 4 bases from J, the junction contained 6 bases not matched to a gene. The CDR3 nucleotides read TGCAGTGCTAGTCGGACTAGCGGAAGAAAAAACATTCAGTACTTC. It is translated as CSASRTSGRKNIQYF.

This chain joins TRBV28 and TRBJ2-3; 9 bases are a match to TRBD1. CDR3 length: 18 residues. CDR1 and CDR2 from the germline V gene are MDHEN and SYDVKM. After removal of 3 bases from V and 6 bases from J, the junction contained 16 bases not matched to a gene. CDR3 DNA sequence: TGTGCCAGCAGTTTCCTCTTTCCCGGGGACAGGGCGGGGGATACGCAGTATTTT. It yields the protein CASSFLFPGDRAGDTQYF. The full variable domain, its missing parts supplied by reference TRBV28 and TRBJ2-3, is DVKVTQSSRYLVKRTGEKVFLECVQDMDHENMFWYRQDPGLGLRLIYFSYDVKMKEKGDIPEGYSVSREKKERFSLILESASTNQTSMYLCASSFLFPGDRAGDTQYFGPGTRLTVL.

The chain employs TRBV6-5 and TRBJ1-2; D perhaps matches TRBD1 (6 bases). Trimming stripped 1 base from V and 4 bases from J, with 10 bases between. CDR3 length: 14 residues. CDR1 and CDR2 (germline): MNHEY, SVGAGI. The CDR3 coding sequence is TGTGCCAGCAGTTACTGGAGGGGGAGCTATGGCTACACCTTC. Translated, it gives CASSYWRGSYGYTF.

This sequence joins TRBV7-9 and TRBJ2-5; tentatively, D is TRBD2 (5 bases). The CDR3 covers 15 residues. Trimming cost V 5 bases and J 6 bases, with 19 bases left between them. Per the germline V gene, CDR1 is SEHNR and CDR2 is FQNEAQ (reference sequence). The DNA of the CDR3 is TGTGCCAGCAGCCCAGTTGAGGGAAGGGTTAAGACCCAGTACTTC. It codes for CASSPVEGRVKTQYF. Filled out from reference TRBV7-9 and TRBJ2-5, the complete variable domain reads DTGVSQNPRHKITKRGQNVTFRCDPISEHNRLYWYRQTLGQGPEFLTYFQNEAQLEKSRLLSDRFSAERPKGSFSTLEIQRTEQGDSAMYLCASSPVEGRVKTQYFGPGTRLLVL.

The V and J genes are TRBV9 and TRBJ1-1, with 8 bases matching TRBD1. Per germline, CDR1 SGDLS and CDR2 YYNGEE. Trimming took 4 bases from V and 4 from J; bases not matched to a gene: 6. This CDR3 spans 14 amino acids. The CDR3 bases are TGTGCCAGCAGCCCCCAGGGGGCGGTCACTGAAGCTTTCTTT. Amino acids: CASSPQGAVTEAFF.

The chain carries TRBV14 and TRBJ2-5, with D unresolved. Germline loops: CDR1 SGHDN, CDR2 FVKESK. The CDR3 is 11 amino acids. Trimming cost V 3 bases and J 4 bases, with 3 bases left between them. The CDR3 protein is CASSHTETQYF. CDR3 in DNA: TGTGCCAGCAGCCATACAGAGACCCAGTACTTC. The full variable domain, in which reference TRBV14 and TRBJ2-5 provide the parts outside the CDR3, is EAGVTQFPSHSVIEKGQTVTLRCDPISGHDNLYWYRRVMGKEIKFLLHFVKESKQDESGMPNNRFLAERTGGTYSTLKVQPAELEDSGVYFCASSHTETQYFGPGTRLLVL.

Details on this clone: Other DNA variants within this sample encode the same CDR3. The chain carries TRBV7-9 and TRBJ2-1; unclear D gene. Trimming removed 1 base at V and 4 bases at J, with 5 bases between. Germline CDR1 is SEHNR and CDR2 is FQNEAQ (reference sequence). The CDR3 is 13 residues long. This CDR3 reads CASSLVLYNEQFF. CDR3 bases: TGTGCCAGCAGCTTAGTGCTATACAATGAGCAGTTCTTC.

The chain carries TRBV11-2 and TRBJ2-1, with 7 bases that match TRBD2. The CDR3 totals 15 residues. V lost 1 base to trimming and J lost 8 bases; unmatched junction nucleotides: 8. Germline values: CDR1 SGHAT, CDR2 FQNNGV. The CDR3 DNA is TGTGCCAGCAGCTTAGGTGGGGCTAGCGGAGATGAGCAGTTCTTC. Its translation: CASSLGGASGDEQFF.

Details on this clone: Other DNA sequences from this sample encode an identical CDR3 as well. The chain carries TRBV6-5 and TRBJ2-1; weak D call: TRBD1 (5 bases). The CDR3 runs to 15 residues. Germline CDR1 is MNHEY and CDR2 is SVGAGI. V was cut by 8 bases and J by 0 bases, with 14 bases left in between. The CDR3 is CASGRRQGSYNEQFF. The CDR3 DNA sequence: TGTGCCAGCGGGCGGCGCCAGGGCTCCTACAATGAGCAGTTCTTC.

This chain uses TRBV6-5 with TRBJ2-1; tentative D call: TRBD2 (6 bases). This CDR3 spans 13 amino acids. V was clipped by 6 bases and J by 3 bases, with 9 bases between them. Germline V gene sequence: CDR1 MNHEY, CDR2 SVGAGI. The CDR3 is CASSRDFYNEQFF. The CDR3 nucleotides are TGTGCCAGCAGCCGGGACTTCTACAATGAGCAGTTCTTC.

The CDR3 DNA reads as TGTGCCAGCAGTCCCCCGGACAGGGTCTACGAGCAGTACTTC. Translated: CASSPPDRVYEQYF. The genes are TRBV27 and TRBJ2-7, with 8 bases that match TRBD1. V trimming: 5 bases; J trimming: 3 bases; junction bases outside the gene matches: 6. The CDR3 is 14 amino acids. CDR1 is MNHEY, CDR2 SMNVEV, per germline (reference sequence).

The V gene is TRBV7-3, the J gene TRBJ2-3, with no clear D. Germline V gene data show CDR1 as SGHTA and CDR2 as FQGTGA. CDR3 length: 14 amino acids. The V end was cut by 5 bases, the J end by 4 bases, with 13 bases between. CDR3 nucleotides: TGTGCCAGCAGCCTCGCTGGGTTGGCAGATACGCAGTATTTT. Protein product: CASSLAGLADTQYF.

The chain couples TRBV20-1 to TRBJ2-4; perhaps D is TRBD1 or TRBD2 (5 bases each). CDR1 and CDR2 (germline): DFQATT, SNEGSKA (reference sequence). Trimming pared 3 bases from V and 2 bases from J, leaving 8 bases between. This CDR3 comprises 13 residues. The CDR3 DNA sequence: TGCAGTGCTAGTCGGGGCTCCAAAAACATTCAGTACTTC. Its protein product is CSASRGSKNIQYF.

CDR3 sequence reads: CASSQGPIYYEQYF. Written as DNA, the CDR3 is TGTGCCAGCAGCCAAGGACCGATATACTACGAGCAGTACTTC. This chain connects TRBV4-2 to TRBJ2-7; no clear D. This CDR3 is 14 amino acids long. Deletions cut 1 base from V and 3 bases from J, with 10 bases between. CDR1 and CDR2 from the germline V gene are LGHNA and YNFKEQ.

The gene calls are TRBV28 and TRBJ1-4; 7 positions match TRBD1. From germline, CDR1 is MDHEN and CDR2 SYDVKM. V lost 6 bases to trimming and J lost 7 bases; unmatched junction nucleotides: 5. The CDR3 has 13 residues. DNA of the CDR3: TGTGCCAGCAGCCCAGGGGGTAGTGAAAAACTGTTTTTT. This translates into CASSPGGSEKLFF.

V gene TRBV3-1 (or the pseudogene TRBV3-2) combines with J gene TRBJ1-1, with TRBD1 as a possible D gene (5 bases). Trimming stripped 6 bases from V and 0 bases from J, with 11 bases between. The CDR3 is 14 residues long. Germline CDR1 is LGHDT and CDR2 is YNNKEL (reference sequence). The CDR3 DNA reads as TGTGCCAGCAGTCCGACAGCCGTGAACACTGAAGCTTTCTTT. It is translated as CASSPTAVNTEAFF.

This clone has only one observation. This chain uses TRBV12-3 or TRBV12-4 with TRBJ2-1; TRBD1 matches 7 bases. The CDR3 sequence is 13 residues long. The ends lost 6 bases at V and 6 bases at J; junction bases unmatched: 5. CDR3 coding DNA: TGTGCCAGCAGGCAGGGGGAAGCCAATGAGCAGTTCTTC. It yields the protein CASRQGEANEQFF.

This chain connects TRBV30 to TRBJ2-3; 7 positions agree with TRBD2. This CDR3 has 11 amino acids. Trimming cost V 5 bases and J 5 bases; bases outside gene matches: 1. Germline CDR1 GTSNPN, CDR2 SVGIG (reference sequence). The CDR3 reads CAWGEGDTQYF. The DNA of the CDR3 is TGTGCCTGGGGGGAGGGAGATACGCAGTATTTT. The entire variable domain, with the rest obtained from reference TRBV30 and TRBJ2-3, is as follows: SQTIHQWPATLVQPVGSPLSLECTVEGTSNPNLYWYRQAAGRGLQLLFYSVGIGQISSEVPQNLSASRPQDRQFILSSKKLLLSDSGFYLCAWGEGDTQYFGPGTRLTVL.